This TCR beta chain was obtained from a study of read filtering for tumor transcriptome and immune sequencing. Molecular barcoded adaptors covering alpha/delta and beta/gamma chains were used on roughly 400 ng RNA. Each CDR3 protein gets one entry after TCRdb re-called the reads with MiXCR. Among about 90,000 distinct CDR3 sequences listed, approximately 13% were seen once. Comment on this clonotype: A clone one base away is much larger, so this may be a read error.

This CDR3 is 17 amino acids long. Germline lookup yields CDR1 SEHNR and CDR2 FQNEAQ (reference sequence). This clonotype was obtained from a donor aged 40 or older with multiple myeloma. The chain recombines TRBV7-9 with TRBJ2-2; 7 positions agree with TRBD1. Sequencing used a population of CD138-negative cells sorted from bone marrow. Here the CDR3 DNA reads TGTGCCAACAGCTCGCTCCTCGACAGGGTCGTCACCGGGGAGCTGTTTTTT. Its translation is CANSSLLDRVVTGELFF.